The 30 T cell receptor beta chains below come from one sample, sequenced in a study of technical replicates of blood from a few donors (dated by TCRdb to 2016 to 2017). The library was built by means of the immunoSEQ multiplex PCR assay. Sourced from immuneACCESS, this table was stored by TCRdb with only in-frame sequences that have V and J called. A share of the clones is absent; for the studies checked, an unresolved V gene accounts for under half, and the remainder has no known explanation. Recorded for this sample are about 88,000 clones; just under 95% of them occurred a single time. About 0.27% of the sample rests with the top ten. Sequenced sample: T cells isolated from PBMCs. These receptors were obtained from a human donor in good health.

The chain joins TRBV30 to TRBJ2-7, with a possible D match to TRBD2 (6 bases). The CDR3 totals 14 residues. V gave up 5 bases and J gave up 7 bases, with 21 bases separating them. Germline V lookup: CDR1 GTSNPN, CDR2 SVGIG (reference sequence). The CDR3 DNA is TGTGCCTGGGGGGGAGGCATCCCTTCTCAGGAGCAGTACTTC. Translated: CAWGGGIPSQEQYF. Variable domain in full (rest from reference TRBV30 and TRBJ2-7): SQTIHQWPATLVQPVGSPLSLECTVEGTSNPNLYWYRQAAGRGLQLLFYSVGIGQISSEVPQNLSASRPQDRQFILSSKKLLLSDSGFYLCAWGGGIPSQEQYFGPGTRLTVT.

J is TRBJ1-4 and V is TRBV7-9; 9 bases map to TRBD1. V shed 9 bases, J shed 8 bases, and the junction held 7 bases outside the gene matches. Germline values: CDR1 SEHNR, CDR2 FQNEAQ (reference sequence). The CDR3 is 13 residues long. CDR3 coding DNA: TGTGCCAGTATCGGGACAGGGTCCGAAAAACTGTTTTTT. This translates into CASIGTGSEKLFF.

This chain uses TRBV5-1 with TRBJ2-1; a weak D match, TRBD2 (5 bases). Germline V gene lookup returns CDR1 SGHRS and CDR2 YFSETQ. The CDR3 spans 18 residues. Trimming stripped 4 bases from V and 10 bases from J, with 30 bases between. The CDR3 reads CASSQSTVRAARKWEQFF. DNA of the CDR3: TGCGCCAGCAGCCAAAGTACTGTGCGGGCTGCCCGAAAGTGGGAGCAGTTCTTC.

The V call is TRBV4-2, the J call TRBJ1-2, with 9 bases matching TRBD1. This CDR3 has 15 residues. CDR1 LGHNA and CDR2 YNFKEQ come from the germline V gene. J was trimmed by 8 bases and V by 5 bases; bases with no gene match: 12. The CDR3 DNA reads TGTGCCAGCAGCGACCGGGACAGGGCTTTGAAGGGCTACACCTTC. This sequence encodes CASSDRDRALKGYTF.

The genes are TRBV7-9 and TRBJ1-1; 11 bases match TRBD1. The CDR3 is 17 residues long. Trimming at V came to 5 bases and at J to 3 bases, leaving 11 bases not matched to a gene. CDR1 is SEHNR and CDR2 is FQNEAQ in the germline V gene (reference sequence). The CDR3 reads CASSIGPGTGGHTEAFF. The CDR3 DNA follows: TGTGCCAGCAGCATTGGGCCCGGGACAGGGGGTCACACTGAAGCTTTCTTT.

The chain joins TRBV19 to TRBJ2-2; 8 nucleotides agree with TRBD1. CDR1 and CDR2 (germline): LNHDA, SQIVND (reference sequence). The J segment lost 4 bases and the V segment lost 3 bases, leaving 7 bases of the junction unmatched. The CDR3 has 16 residues. The CDR3 reads CASSMGWTGPTGELFF. The CDR3 DNA follows: TGTGCCAGTAGTATGGGGTGGACAGGGCCCACCGGGGAGCTGTTTTTT.

This chain joins TRBV4-1 and TRBJ1-1; TRBD1 matches 8 bases. CDR1 and CDR2 from the germline V gene are MGHRA and YSYEKL. The J segment lost 11 bases and the V segment lost 4 bases, leaving 12 bases of the junction unmatched. This CDR3 has 14 amino acids. Written as DNA, the CDR3 is TGCGCCAGCAGCCCCATCCTGAGGGACAGGTCGGCTTTCTTT. Translated: CASSPILRDRSAFF.

On this clone: Other DNA variants within this sample encode the same CDR3. This CDR3 is CASSLLGSSYNEQFF. CDR3 coding DNA: TGTGCCAGCAGTTTATTAGGGAGCTCCTACAATGAGCAGTTCTTC. The gene calls are TRBV27 and TRBJ2-1; D might be TRBD2 (5 bases). The CDR3 has 15 amino acids. Trimming removed 1 base from V and 0 bases from J, with 7 bases in between. CDR1 is MNHEY and CDR2 is SMNVEV in the germline V gene (reference sequence).

This clone has just one count. The rearrangement joins TRBV6-5 to TRBJ1-1; 8 bases align to TRBD1. V shed 2 bases and J 4 bases; nucleotides not matched to a gene: 0. Germline CDR1 MNHEY, CDR2 SVGAGI. This CDR3 has 13 amino acids. As DNA, the CDR3 is TGTGCCAGCAGTTACACAGGGGGCACTGAAGCTTTCTTT. Translating gives CASSYTGGTEAFF.

The chain links TRBV5-1 to TRBJ2-7; D might be TRBD2 (5 bases). Germline V gene lookup returns CDR1 SGHRS and CDR2 YFSETQ. Trimming took 5 bases from V and 4 from J, leaving 16 bases between them. CDR3 length equals 14 residues. As DNA, the CDR3 is TGCGCCAGCAGTCCCCTAGCTGGGAGTTACGAGCAGTACTTC. This gives the protein CASSPLAGSYEQYF.

This rearrangement joins TRBV15 to TRBJ2-1; the D gene is possibly TRBD1 (6 bases). Trimming left V 1 base short and J 12 bases short, with 13 bases between. The CDR3 has 13 residues. CDR1 LNHNV and CDR2 YYDKDF come from the germline V gene (reference sequence). The CDR3 region has the DNA TGTGCCACCAGCAGAGGACAGGACGGGTTGCAGTTCTTC. This gives the protein CATSRGQDGLQFF.

V and J are TRBV27 and TRBJ2-7; D might be TRBD1 (5 bases). Between the trimmed V and J ends, which lost 5 bases and 3 bases, there was a span of 11 bases. The CDR3 is made up of 13 amino acids. Germline V gene data show CDR1 as MNHEY and CDR2 as SMNVEV (reference sequence). CDR3 amino acids: CASSVTVFYEQYF. The CDR3 DNA sequence: TGTGCCAGCAGTGTGACAGTATTCTACGAGCAGTACTTC.

The J gene is TRBJ1-2, the V gene TRBV19, with a weak D call TRBD1 (6 bases). The CDR3 totals 15 residues. Trimming took off 2 bases at V and 8 bases at J, with 18 bases between the two ends. Looked up from germline, CDR1 is LNHDA and CDR2 is SQIVND (reference sequence). In DNA, the CDR3 is TGTGCCAGTAGTATACCCCCCCCAGGGGCGCGCGGCTACACCTTC. Translation: CASSIPPPGARGYTF.

This clone was picked up one time. The chain uses TRBV4-1 and TRBJ1-5; D is possibly TRBD1 (5 bases). Germline values: CDR1 MGHRA, CDR2 YSYEKL. The CDR3 contains 17 residues. Trimming took 4 bases from V and 2 from J, leaving 18 bases between them. The DNA for the CDR3 is TGCGCCAGCAGCCGGGTCCAGGGTGGGTACGGCAATCAGCCCCAGCATTTT. Its translation: CASSRVQGGYGNQPQHF.

The J gene is TRBJ2-1, the V gene TRBV7-8; 10 positions match TRBD2. CDR3 length: 19 amino acids. Losses at the gene ends were 3 bases for V and 0 bases for J; bases not matched to a gene: 11. Germline V gene data show CDR1 as SGHVS and CDR2 as FQNEAQ. The chain's CDR3 is CASSFGVAGGQSSYNEQFF. Here the CDR3 DNA reads TGTGCCAGCAGCTTTGGAGTAGCGGGAGGCCAGAGCTCCTACAATGAGCAGTTCTTC. Looking up the rest from reference TRBV7-8 and TRBJ2-1 gives the full variable domain: GAGVSQSPRYKVAKRGQDVALRCDPISGHVSLFWYQQALGQGPEFLTYFQNEAQLDKSGLPSDRFFAERPEGSVSTLKIQRTQQEDSAVYLCASSFGVAGGQSSYNEQFFGPGTRLTVL.

The V call is TRBV15, the J call TRBJ1-6; D is uncertain. Trimming removed 5 bases at V and 4 bases at J, with 9 bases between. Per the germline V gene, CDR1 is LNHNV and CDR2 is YYDKDF (reference sequence). This CDR3 has 14 residues. CDR3 amino acids: CATSYSGYNSPLHF. Here the CDR3 DNA reads TGTGCCACCAGCTATTCAGGTTATAATTCACCCCTCCACTTT.

The rearrangement joins TRBV14 to TRBJ2-3; 7 positions match TRBD2. This CDR3 spans 15 amino acids. CDR1 and CDR2 (germline): SGHDN, FVKESK. Trimming cost V 3 bases and J 3 bases; bases outside gene matches: 6. The CDR3 sequence is CASSHLSSGTDTQYF. The CDR3 DNA is TGTGCCAGCAGCCACTTGTCTAGCGGAACAGATACGCAGTATTTT.

The chain carries TRBV27 and TRBJ1-1; no definite D call. The germline CDR1 and CDR2 sequences are MNHEY and SMNVEV (reference sequence). The V end was cut by 0 bases, the J end by 5 bases, with 10 bases between. This CDR3 is 14 amino acids long. CDR3 residues: CASSLSRVFTEAFF. CDR3 in DNA: TGTGCCAGCAGTTTATCGAGGGTCTTTACTGAAGCTTTCTTT.

This rearrangement joins TRBV27 to TRBJ2-2; TRBD2 is a possible D gene (5 bases). Trimming removed 3 bases from V and 1 base from J, with 6 bases in between. The V gene's germline CDR1 is MNHEY and CDR2 SMNVEV (reference sequence). The CDR3 extends over 14 amino acids. CDR3 residues: CASSFEGNTGELFF. CDR3 DNA sequence: TGTGCCAGCAGTTTCGAGGGGAACACCGGGGAGCTGTTTTTT.

V gene TRBV5-1 combines with J gene TRBJ1-2, with D unresolved. With 4 bases removed from V and 4 bases from J, the gap between germline ends came to 14 bases. The CDR3 has 14 residues. The V gene's germline CDR1 is SGHRS and CDR2 YFSETQ. The CDR3 reads CASSATPGPYGYTF. As DNA, the CDR3 is TGCGCCAGCAGCGCCACACCGGGTCCCTATGGCTACACCTTC.

This rearrangement joins TRBV18 to TRBJ2-7, with D perhaps TRBD2 (5 bases). The CDR3 spans 14 residues. V lost 1 base to trimming and J lost 7 bases, with 14 bases between them. Per the germline V gene, CDR1 is KGHSH and CDR2 is LQKENI. In DNA form, the CDR3 reads TGTGCCAGCTCACCACTGGCGGAGGCCTTGGAGCAGTACTTC. Its translation: CASSPLAEALEQYF.

The chain is built from TRBV5-1 and TRBJ1-2, with D perhaps matching TRBD1 (5 bases). The V gene lost 1 base and the J gene lost 5 bases, with 12 bases spanning the gap. Germline lookup yields CDR1 SGHRS and CDR2 YFSETQ. The CDR3 is made up of 14 amino acids. The DNA of the CDR3 is TGCGCCAGCAGCTTGTTTCCAGGGCTATATGGCTACACCTTC. It specifies CASSLFPGLYGYTF. The full variable domain, in which reference TRBV5-1 and TRBJ1-2 provide the parts outside the CDR3, is KAGVTQTPRYLIKTRGQQVTLSCSPISGHRSVSWYQQTPGQGLQFLFEYFSETQRNKGNFPGRFSGRQFSNSRSEMNVSTLELGDSALYLCASSLFPGLYGYTFGSGTRLTVV.

The genes are TRBV11-2 and TRBJ1-6; D is possibly TRBD1 (5 bases). CDR1 and CDR2 (germline): SGHAT, FQNNGV. V dropped 5 bases and J dropped 10 bases, with 15 bases sitting between them. This CDR3 region has 14 residues. The CDR3 here is CASSQIGGRSPLHF. The CDR3 DNA is TGTGCCAGCAGCCAGATCGGGGGAAGGTCACCCCTCCACTTT.

V usage is TRBV9 and J usage is TRBJ2-3; 14 bases are a match to TRBD2. Trimming cost V 0 bases and J 4 bases; bases outside gene matches: 7. CDR3 length equals 18 residues. Looked up from germline, CDR1 is SGDLS and CDR2 is YYNGEE. Here the CDR3 reads CASSVAGGGLAGADTQYF. The CDR3 bases are TGTGCCAGCAGCGTAGCGGGGGGGGGACTAGCGGGAGCAGATACGCAGTATTTT.

The rearrangement joins TRBV19 to TRBJ2-3; the D gene is possibly TRBD2 (7 bases). CDR1 and CDR2 from the germline V gene are LNHDA and SQIVND (reference sequence). This CDR3 spans 18 amino acids. The ends were cut back, 4 bases at V and 1 base at J, with 21 bases in the middle. Here the CDR3 DNA reads TGTGCCAGTAGTAAGCCCCCTTTAGGGCGGGGGCGCACAGATACGCAGTATTTT. Encoded protein: CASSKPPLGRGRTDTQYF.

This chain connects TRBV7-8 to TRBJ2-1, with D possibly matching TRBD1 (6 bases). Trimming pared 6 bases from V and 12 bases from J, leaving 21 bases between. The CDR3 sequence is 14 residues long. Germline V gives CDR1 SGHVS, CDR2 FQNEAQ. The CDR3 nucleotides read TGTGCCAGCAGGCAAATCGGGCAGGGGATGGCGCAGTTCTTC. Amino acids: CASRQIGQGMAQFF.

The V call is TRBV15, the J call TRBJ2-7, with D uncertain. The CDR3 runs 15 residues. Germline V CDR1 and CDR2: LNHNV, YYDKDF (reference sequence). The V and J ends lost 0 bases and 2 bases respectively, with 11 bases between them. CDR3 in DNA: TGTGCCACCAGCAGAGATCTTGCAAACACCTACGAGCAGTACTTC. Protein product: CATSRDLANTYEQYF.

The chain has TRBV9 and TRBJ1-3; the D gene is possibly TRBD1 (6 bases). The V end lost 4 bases, the J end lost 5 bases, and 13 bases lay between the germline ends. This CDR3 contains 14 residues. Germline CDR1 SGDLS, CDR2 YYNGEE. CDR3 in amino acids: CASSTDSHRNTIYF. The CDR3 region has the DNA TGTGCCAGCAGCACGGACAGCCACCGAAACACCATATATTTT.

This chain connects TRBV28 to TRBJ2-5, with 8 bases lining up with TRBD2. There are 15 residues in the CDR3. The junction had 10 bases not matched to a gene; V was cut back by 5 bases and J by 5 bases. The germline gives CDR1 MDHEN, CDR2 SYDVKM. CDR3 DNA: TGTGCCAGCAGTATTCCCGGATCGGGGGGGGAGACCCAGTACTTC. This codes for CASSIPGSGGETQYF. The full variable domain, rest sourced from reference TRBV28 and TRBJ2-5, is DVKVTQSSRYLVKRTGEKVFLECVQDMDHENMFWYRQDPGLGLRLIYFSYDVKMKEKGDIPEGYSVSREKKERFSLILESASTNQTSMYLCASSIPGSGGETQYFGPGTRLLVL.

The rearrangement links TRBV5-4 to TRBJ2-2; unclear D gene. With 5 bases removed from V and 6 bases from J, the gap between germline ends came to 17 bases. Germline CDR1 reads SGHNT; CDR2 reads YYREEE (reference sequence). The CDR3 has 15 residues. The CDR3, as DNA: TGTGCCAGCAGATTAGGCGGCCTCGACGCCGGGGAGCTGTTTTTT. The encoded protein is CASRLGGLDAGELFF.